The rows below give T cell receptor beta chains drawn from one sample of a study of blood T cell repertoires in COVID-19. Sequencing was performed with immunoSEQ multiplex PCR; in TCRdb, only in-frame clones are kept and a portion is missing. The sample has around 260,000 clones, approximately 85% seen once. The sequenced material came from peripheral blood. These receptors were obtained from a human donor with COVID-19, enrolled during active disease. The donor label of this sample is uncertain. Both conserved end residues are part of each CDR3. The order of the fields is J gene, CDR3 length, V gene, clone size, D gene, CDR3 DNA, CDR3 protein. D genes are given only for firm matches. The size of a clone is reported for some rows only, either as once, few or many, or as a class for expanded clones.

J: TRBJ2-5; length: 14; V: TRBV7-2; size: -; D: -; DNA: TGTGCCAGCAGCTGGAGCAGGGAACAAGAGACCCAGTACTTC; CDR3: CASSWSREQETQYF
J: TRBJ1-3; length: 13; V: TRBV6-5; size: once; D: -; DNA: TGTGCCAGCGGGCCTGGAATCGGAAACACCATATATTTT; CDR3: CASGPGIGNTIYF
J: TRBJ2-7; length: 16; V: TRBV27; size: -; D: TRBD1; DNA: TGTGCCAGCAGACATAAGACAGGGGCGAGCTCCTACGAGCAGTACTTC; CDR3: CASRHKTGASSYEQYF
J: TRBJ2-3; length: 15; V: TRBV7-3; size: -; D: -; DNA: TGTGCCAGCAGCTTAGGGCCCCCTCGCACAGATACGCAGTATTTT; CDR3: CASSLGPPRTDTQYF
J: TRBJ1-2; length: 12; V: TRBV12-5; size: -; D: -; DNA: TGTGCTAGTGGTTTCGGGGTCTATGGCTACACCTTC; CDR3: CASGFGVYGYTF
J: TRBJ2-5; length: 11; V: TRBV27; size: once; D: -; DNA: TGTGCCAGCAGTTTTCTGGAGACCCAGTACTTC; CDR3: CASSFLETQYF
J: TRBJ2-1; length: 14; V: TRBV7-9; size: few; D: -; DNA: TGTGCCAGCAGCTTAGGGCTGTTCGGGGGTGAGCAGTTCTTC; CDR3: CASSLGLFGGEQFF
J: TRBJ1-3; length: 14; V: TRBV28; size: -; D: TRBD1; DNA: TGTGCCAGCAGTTCCCACAGGGGACCAAACACCATATATTTT; CDR3: CASSSHRGPNTIYF
J: TRBJ1-3; length: 12; V: TRBV6-5; size: -; D: TRBD1; DNA: TGTGCCAGCTCCAGGACAGGCGGAAAATCGGATTTT; CDR3: CASSRTGGKSDF
J: TRBJ2-1; length: 16; V: TRBV28; size: -; D: -; DNA: TGTGCCAGCTTTTCAATGGGGGCCTCCTATGGTGGTGAGCAGTTCTTC; CDR3: CASFSMGASYGGEQFF
J: TRBJ1-1; length: 12; V: TRBV24-1; size: -; D: -; DNA: TGTGCCACCAGTGATTTGACAGCTGAAGCTTTCTTT; CDR3: CATSDLTAEAFF
J: TRBJ1-2; length: 11; V: TRBV6-1; size: few; D: -; DNA: TGTGCCAGCAGTGAACGCTATGGCTACACCTTC; CDR3: CASSERYGYTF
J: TRBJ2-3; length: 16; V: TRBV7-2; size: -; D: -; DNA: TGTGCCAGCAGCTTAGGGGCGGGACTCAGCACAGATACGCAGTATTTT; CDR3: CASSLGAGLSTDTQYF